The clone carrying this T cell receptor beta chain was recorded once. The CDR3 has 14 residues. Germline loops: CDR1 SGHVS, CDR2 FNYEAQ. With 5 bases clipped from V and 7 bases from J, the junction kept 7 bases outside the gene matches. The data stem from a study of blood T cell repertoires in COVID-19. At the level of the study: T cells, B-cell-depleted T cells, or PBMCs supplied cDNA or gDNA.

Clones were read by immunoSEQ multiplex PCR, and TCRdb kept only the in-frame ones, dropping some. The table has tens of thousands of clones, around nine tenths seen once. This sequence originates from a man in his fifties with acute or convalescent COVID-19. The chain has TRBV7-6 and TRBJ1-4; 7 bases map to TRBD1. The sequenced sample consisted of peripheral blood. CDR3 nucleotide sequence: TGTGCCAGCAGCCTCGACAGGGCTCCTGAAAAACTGTTTTTT. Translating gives CASSLDRAPEKLFF.